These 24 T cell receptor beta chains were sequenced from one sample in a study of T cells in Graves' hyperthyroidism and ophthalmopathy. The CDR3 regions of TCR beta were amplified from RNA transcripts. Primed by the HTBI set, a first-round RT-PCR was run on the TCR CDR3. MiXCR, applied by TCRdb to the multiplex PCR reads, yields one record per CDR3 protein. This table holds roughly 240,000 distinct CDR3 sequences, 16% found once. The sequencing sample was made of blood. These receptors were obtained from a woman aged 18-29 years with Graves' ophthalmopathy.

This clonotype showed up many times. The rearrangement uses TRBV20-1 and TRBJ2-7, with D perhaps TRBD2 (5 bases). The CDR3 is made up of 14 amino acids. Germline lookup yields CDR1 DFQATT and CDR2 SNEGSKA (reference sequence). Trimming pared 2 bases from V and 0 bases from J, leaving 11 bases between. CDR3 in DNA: TGCAGTGCTAGATTTTCTGCGGGCTCCTACGAGCAGTACTTC. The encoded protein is CSARFSAGSYEQYF.

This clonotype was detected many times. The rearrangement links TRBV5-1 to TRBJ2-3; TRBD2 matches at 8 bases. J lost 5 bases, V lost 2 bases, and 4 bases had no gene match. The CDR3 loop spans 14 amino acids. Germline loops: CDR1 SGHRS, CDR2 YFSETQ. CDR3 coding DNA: TGCGCCAGCAGCTTAAGCGGGGGCTTAGATACGCAGTATTTT. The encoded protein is CASSLSGGLDTQYF.

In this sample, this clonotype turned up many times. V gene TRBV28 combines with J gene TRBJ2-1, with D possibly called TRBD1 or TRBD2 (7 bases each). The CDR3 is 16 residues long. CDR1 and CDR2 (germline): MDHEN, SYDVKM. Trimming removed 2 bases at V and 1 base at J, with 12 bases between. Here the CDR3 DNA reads TGTGCCAGCAGTTTACATCAGGGGGGGTCCTACAATGAGCAGTTCTTC. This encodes CASSLHQGGSYNEQFF.

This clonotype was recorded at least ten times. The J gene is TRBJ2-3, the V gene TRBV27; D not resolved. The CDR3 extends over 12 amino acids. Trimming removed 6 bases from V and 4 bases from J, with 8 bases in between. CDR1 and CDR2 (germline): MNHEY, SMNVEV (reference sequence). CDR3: CASRERADTQYF. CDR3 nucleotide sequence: TGTGCCAGCAGGGAACGTGCAGATACGCAGTATTTT.

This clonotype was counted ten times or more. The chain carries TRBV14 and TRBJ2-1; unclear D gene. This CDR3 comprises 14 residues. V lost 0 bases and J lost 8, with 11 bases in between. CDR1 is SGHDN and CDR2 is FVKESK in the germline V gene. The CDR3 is CASSQEVQIDEQFF. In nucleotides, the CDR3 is TGTGCCAGCAGCCAAGAGGTCCAAATCGATGAGCAGTTCTTC.

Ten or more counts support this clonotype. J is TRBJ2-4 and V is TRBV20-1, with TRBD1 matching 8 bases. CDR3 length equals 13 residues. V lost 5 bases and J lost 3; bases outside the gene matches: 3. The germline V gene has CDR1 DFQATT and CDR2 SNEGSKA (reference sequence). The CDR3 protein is CSAEDRGKNIQYF. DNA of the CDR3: TGCAGTGCTGAAGACAGGGGCAAAAACATTCAGTACTTC.

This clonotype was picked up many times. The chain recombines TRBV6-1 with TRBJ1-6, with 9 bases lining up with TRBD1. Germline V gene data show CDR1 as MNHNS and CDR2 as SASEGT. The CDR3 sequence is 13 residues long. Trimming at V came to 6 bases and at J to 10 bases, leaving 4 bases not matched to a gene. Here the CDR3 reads CASRTGGWSPLHF. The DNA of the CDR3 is TGTGCCAGCAGGACAGGGGGTTGGTCACCCCTCCACTTT.

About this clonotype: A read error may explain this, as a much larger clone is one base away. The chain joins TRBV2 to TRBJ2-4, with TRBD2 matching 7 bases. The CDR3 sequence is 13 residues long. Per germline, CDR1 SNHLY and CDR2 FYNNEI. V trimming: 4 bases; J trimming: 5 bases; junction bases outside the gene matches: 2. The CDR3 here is CASSGEGENIQYF. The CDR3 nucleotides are TGTGCCAGCAGTGGGGAGGGCGAAAACATTCAGTACTTC.

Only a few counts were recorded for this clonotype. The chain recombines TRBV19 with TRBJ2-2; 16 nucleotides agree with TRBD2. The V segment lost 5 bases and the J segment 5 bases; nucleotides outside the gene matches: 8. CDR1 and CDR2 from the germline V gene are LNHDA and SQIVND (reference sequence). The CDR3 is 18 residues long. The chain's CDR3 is CASSSRGLAGGSTGELFF. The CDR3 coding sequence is TGTGCCAGTAGTTCCCGGGGACTAGCGGGAGGGTCAACCGGGGAGCTGTTTTTT.

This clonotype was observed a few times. The CDR3 here is CASSPSYGLPGDSYEQYF. The DNA of the CDR3 is TGCGCCAGCAGCCCCTCATATGGGCTCCCCGGGGATTCCTACGAGCAGTACTTC. This sequence joins TRBV4-3 and TRBJ2-7; possible D gene TRBD2, 5 bases. In germline, CDR1 is LGHNA, CDR2 YSLEER. The CDR3 covers 18 residues. The V and J ends lost 4 bases and 1 base respectively, with 23 bases between them.

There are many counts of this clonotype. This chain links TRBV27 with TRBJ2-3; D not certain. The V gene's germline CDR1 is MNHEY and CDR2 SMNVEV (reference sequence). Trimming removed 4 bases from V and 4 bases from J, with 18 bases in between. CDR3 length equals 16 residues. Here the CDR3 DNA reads TGTGCCAGCAGTTACCTCACAAACGCTATAGCAGATACGCAGTATTTT. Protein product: CASSYLTNAIADTQYF.

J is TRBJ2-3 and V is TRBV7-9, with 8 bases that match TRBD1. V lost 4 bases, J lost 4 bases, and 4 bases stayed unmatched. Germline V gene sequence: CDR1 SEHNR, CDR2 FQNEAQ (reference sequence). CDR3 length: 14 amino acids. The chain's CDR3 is CASSWTGTADTQYF. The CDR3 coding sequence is TGTGCCAGCAGCTGGACAGGGACAGCAGATACGCAGTATTTT.

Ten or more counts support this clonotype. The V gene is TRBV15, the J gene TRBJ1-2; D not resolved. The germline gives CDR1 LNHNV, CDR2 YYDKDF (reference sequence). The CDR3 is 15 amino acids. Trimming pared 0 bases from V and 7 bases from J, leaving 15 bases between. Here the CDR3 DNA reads TGTGCCACCAGCAGAGATTCTGCATGGGAAGGTGGCTACACCTTC. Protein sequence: CATSRDSAWEGGYTF.

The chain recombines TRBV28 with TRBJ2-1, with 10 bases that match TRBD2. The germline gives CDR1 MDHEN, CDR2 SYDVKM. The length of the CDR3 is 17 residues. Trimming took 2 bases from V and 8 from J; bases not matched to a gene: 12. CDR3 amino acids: CASSLGFGASGSDEQFF. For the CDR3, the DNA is TGTGCCAGCAGTTTAGGTTTTGGAGCTAGCGGGAGCGATGAGCAGTTCTTC.

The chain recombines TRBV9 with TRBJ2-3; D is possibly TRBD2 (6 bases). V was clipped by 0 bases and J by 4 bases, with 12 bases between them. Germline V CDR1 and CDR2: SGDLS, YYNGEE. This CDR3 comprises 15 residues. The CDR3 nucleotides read TGTGCCAGCAGCGTAGACCTGGGGAGGCCAGATACGCAGTATTTT. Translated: CASSVDLGRPDTQYF.

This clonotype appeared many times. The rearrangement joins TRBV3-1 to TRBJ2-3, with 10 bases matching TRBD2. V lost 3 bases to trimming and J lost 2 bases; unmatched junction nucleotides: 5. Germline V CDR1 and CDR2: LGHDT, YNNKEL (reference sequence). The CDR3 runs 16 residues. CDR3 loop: CASSQIAGGITDTQYF. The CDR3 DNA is TGTGCCAGCAGCCAGATAGCGGGGGGCATCACAGATACGCAGTATTTT.

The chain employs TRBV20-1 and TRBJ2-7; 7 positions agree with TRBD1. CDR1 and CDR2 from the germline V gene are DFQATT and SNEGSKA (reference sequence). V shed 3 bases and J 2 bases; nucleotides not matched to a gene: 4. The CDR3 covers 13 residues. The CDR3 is CSARRQGAYEQYF. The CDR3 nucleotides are TGCAGTGCTAGGCGGCAGGGGGCCTACGAGCAGTACTTC.

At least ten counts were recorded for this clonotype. CDR3 amino acids: CASSYGGGKNIQYF. In nucleotides, the CDR3 is TGTGCCAGCAGTTACGGCGGAGGCAAAAACATTCAGTACTTC. The chain couples TRBV6-6 to TRBJ2-4, with D perhaps TRBD2 (5 bases). The CDR3 contains 14 residues. Between the trimmed V and J ends, which lost 2 bases and 3 bases, there was a span of 8 bases. Per germline, CDR1 MNHNY and CDR2 SVGAGI (reference sequence).

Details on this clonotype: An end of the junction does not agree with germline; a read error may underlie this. The CDR3 region is CASSWGTGGSGTEAFF. The CDR3 DNA reads as TGCGCCAGCAGCTGGGGGACAGGGGGCTCCGGCACTGAAGCTTTCTTT. V and J are TRBV7-9 and TRBJ1-1; 12 bases agree with TRBD1. This CDR3 spans 16 amino acids. Germline CDR1 SEHNR, CDR2 FQNEAQ (reference sequence).

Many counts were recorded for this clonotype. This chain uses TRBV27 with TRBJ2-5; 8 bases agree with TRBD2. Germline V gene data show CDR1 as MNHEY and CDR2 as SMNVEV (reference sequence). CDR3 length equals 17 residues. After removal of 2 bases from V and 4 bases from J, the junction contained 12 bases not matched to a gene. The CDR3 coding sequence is TGTGCCAGCAGTTTAGTCGTCGGCGGGAGGCCCGTAGAGACCCAGTACTTC. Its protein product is CASSLVVGGRPVETQYF.

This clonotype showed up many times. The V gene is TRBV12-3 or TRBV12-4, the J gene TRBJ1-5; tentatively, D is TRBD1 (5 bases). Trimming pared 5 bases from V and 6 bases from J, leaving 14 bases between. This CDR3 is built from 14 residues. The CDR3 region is CASSPTSGPQPQHF. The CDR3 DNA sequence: TGTGCCAGCAGTCCAACCTCAGGGCCTCAGCCCCAGCATTTT.

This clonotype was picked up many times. The CDR3 reads CASSQERGGTEAFF. The CDR3 nucleotides are TGCGCCAGCAGCCAAGAACGCGGCGGCACTGAAGCTTTCTTT. The rearrangement uses TRBV4-1 and TRBJ1-1; no firm D call. CDR1 and CDR2 from the germline V gene are MGHRA and YSYEKL. CDR3 length: 14 residues. V lost 0 bases and J lost 4, with 9 bases in between.

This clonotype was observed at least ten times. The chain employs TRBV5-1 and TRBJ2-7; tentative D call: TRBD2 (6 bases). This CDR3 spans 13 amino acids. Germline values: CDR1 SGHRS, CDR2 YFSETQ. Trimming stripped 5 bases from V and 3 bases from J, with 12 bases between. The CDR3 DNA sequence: TGCGCCAGCAGTCGGGACTCCTTCTACGAGCAGTACTTC. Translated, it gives CASSRDSFYEQYF. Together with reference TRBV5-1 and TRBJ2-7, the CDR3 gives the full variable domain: KAGVTQTPRYLIKTRGQQVTLSCSPISGHRSVSWYQQTPGQGLQFLFEYFSETQRNKGNFPGRFSGRQFSNSRSEMNVSTLELGDSALYLCASSRDSFYEQYFGPGTRLTVT.

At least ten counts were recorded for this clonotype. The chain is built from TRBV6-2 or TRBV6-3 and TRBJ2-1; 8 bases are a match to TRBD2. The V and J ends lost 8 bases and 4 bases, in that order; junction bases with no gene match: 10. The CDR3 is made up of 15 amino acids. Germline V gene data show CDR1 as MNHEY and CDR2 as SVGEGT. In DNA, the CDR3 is TGTGCCAGCTCCCGCGGTAGCGGGATATACAATGAGCAGTTCTTC. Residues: CASSRGSGIYNEQFF.